This entry lists 28 T cell receptor beta chains sequenced from one sample in a study of blood T cell repertoires in COVID-19. The assay was immunoSEQ multiplex PCR, and TCRdb's table has in-frame clones only and misses some. Among around 68,000 clones listed, approximately 79% were seen once. Sequenced: peripheral blood. Receptors originate from a woman between 45 and 60 years old with acute or convalescent COVID-19.

The chain combines TRBV29-1 with TRBJ1-2; D may be TRBD1 (5 bases). The CDR3 runs 15 residues. From germline, CDR1 is SQVTM and CDR2 ANQGSEA. V was trimmed by 0 bases and J by 2 bases, leaving 13 bases between them. The CDR3 DNA reads TGCAGCGTTGAAGATCTGGGGCAAGCAAACTATGGCTACACCTTC. This encodes CSVEDLGQANYGYTF.

The J gene is TRBJ1-2, the V gene TRBV6-1; 8 positions agree with TRBD1. There are 15 residues in the CDR3. Germline V gene sequence: CDR1 MNHNS, CDR2 SASEGT. Trimming took 2 bases from V and 0 from J; bases not matched to a gene: 2. CDR3 sequence (DNA): TGTGCCAGCAGTGAACTGACAGGGGCTAACTATGGCTACACCTTC. Translated: CASSELTGANYGYTF.

The chain recombines TRBV18 with TRBJ1-5, with D possibly matching TRBD1 (5 bases). The CDR3 loop spans 16 amino acids. V was shortened by 0 bases and J by 4 bases, with 13 bases between the two germline ends. Germline V gives CDR1 KGHSH, CDR2 LQKENI. The CDR3 DNA follows: TGTGCCAGCTCACCACCAGGGGCCCAAGGAAATCAGCCCCAGCATTTT. Residues: CASSPPGAQGNQPQHF.

This chain uses TRBV6-1 with TRBJ2-7; unclear D gene. The CDR3 covers 12 residues. Germline CDR1 MNHNS, CDR2 SASEGT. The V and J ends lost 3 bases and 4 bases respectively, with 7 bases between them. CDR3 amino acids: CASSDRKYEQYF. CDR3 in DNA: TGTGCCAGCAGTGACAGGAAATACGAGCAGTACTTC.

This chain joins TRBV7-3 and TRBJ2-2; 9 nucleotides line up with TRBD2. There are 16 residues in the CDR3. V gave up 4 bases and J gave up 5 bases; unmatched junction bases: 8. Germline values: CDR1 SGHTA, CDR2 FQGTGA. The CDR3 loop is CASSSRTSVNTGELFF. CDR3 DNA: TGTGCCAGCAGCTCCAGGACTAGCGTGAATACCGGGGAGCTGTTTTTT.

The V call is TRBV5-1, the J call TRBJ2-1; the match to TRBD2 covers 12 bases. The V segment lost 3 bases and the J segment 4 bases; nucleotides outside the gene matches: 2. Germline V CDR1 and CDR2: SGHRS, YFSETQ. The CDR3 covers 15 residues. CDR3 sequence: CASSSGLAGYNEQFF. CDR3 nucleotides: TGCGCCAGCAGCTCCGGACTAGCGGGGTACAATGAGCAGTTCTTC.

This chain uses TRBV6-5 with TRBJ1-5, with D perhaps TRBD1 (5 bases). Trimming took 4 bases from V and 9 from J, leaving 10 bases between them. The length of the CDR3 is 12 residues. Germline lookup yields CDR1 MNHEY and CDR2 SVGAGI. The CDR3 DNA sequence: TGTGCCAGCAGTTCCCGGGGGACGCCCCAGCATTTT. It yields the protein CASSSRGTPQHF.

This clone was seen only a few times. CDR3 coding DNA: TGTGCCAGCAGCGTAGGGGACTCTACCATGGAGCAGTTCTTC. Translating it yields CASSVGDSTMEQFF. The V and J genes are TRBV9 and TRBJ2-1, with D perhaps TRBD2 (6 bases). The CDR3 runs to 14 residues. Germline-derived CDR1 and CDR2 are SGDLS and YYNGEE. With 0 bases removed from V and 10 bases from J, the gap between germline ends came to 14 bases.

As regards this clone: The junction departs from the called germline gene at one end, perhaps through a read error. The chain couples TRBV19 to TRBJ1-2; D gene unclear. Germline CDR1 and CDR2: LNHDA and SQIVND (reference sequence). There are 13 residues in the CDR3. Here the CDR3 reads CASLRNGNSGYTF. The CDR3, as DNA: TGTGCCAGTCTCAGGAACGGAAACTCTGGCTACACCTTC.

The gene calls are TRBV27 and TRBJ2-3; TRBD2 matches at 10 bases. The CDR3 is 15 amino acids. Trimming at V came to 7 bases and at J to 3 bases, leaving 7 bases not matched to a gene. Germline lookup yields CDR1 MNHEY and CDR2 SMNVEV (reference sequence). The CDR3 nucleotides read TGTGCCAGCACCTCTAGCGGGAGTATTACAGATACGCAGTATTTT. It is translated as CASTSSGSITDTQYF.

J is TRBJ1-2 and V is TRBV7-2, with D tentatively TRBD1 (5 bases). The CDR3 loop spans 15 amino acids. V was clipped by 5 bases and J by 4 bases, with 17 bases between them. CDR1 is SGHTA and CDR2 is FQGNSA in the germline V gene. CDR3 amino acids: CASSQNPGGGYGYTF. The CDR3 DNA sequence: TGTGCCAGCAGCCAAAACCCCGGGGGGGGCTATGGCTACACCTTC.

This chain links TRBV27 with TRBJ2-3; D may be TRBD2 (7 bases). This CDR3 region has 15 residues. V shed 4 bases and J shed 5 bases, with 16 bases lying between them. Germline CDR1 is MNHEY and CDR2 is SMNVEV (reference sequence). The CDR3 here is CASSSVGGRRDTQYF. As DNA, the CDR3 is TGTGCCAGCAGTTCCGTCGGGGGGCGCAGAGATACGCAGTATTTT.

V gene TRBV3-1 (or the pseudogene TRBV3-2) combines with J gene TRBJ2-4; 8 bases fit TRBD2. Trimming took 4 bases from V and 3 from J; bases not matched to a gene: 8. Germline V gene sequence: CDR1 LGHDT, CDR2 YNNKEL (reference sequence). This CDR3 comprises 16 residues. The CDR3 bases are TGTGCCAGCAGCCCCTCGAGCGGGGGCTTCAAAAACATTCAGTACTTC. It translates to CASSPSSGGFKNIQYF.

J is TRBJ1-3 and V is TRBV10-3; 10 bases map to TRBD1. Per the germline V gene, CDR1 is ENHRY and CDR2 is SYGVKD. The CDR3 runs to 21 residues. V gave up 6 bases and J gave up 0 bases; unmatched junction bases: 20. The CDR3 is CAIRGTGDGSGGRNSGNTIYF. The CDR3, as DNA: TGTGCCATCAGAGGGACAGGGGACGGGTCGGGAGGCCGGAACTCTGGAAACACCATATATTTT.

The rearrangement joins TRBV19 to TRBJ1-4; D not certain. In germline, CDR1 is LNHDA, CDR2 SQIVND (reference sequence). CDR3 length: 12 residues. Between the trimmed V and J ends, which lost 7 bases and 2 bases, there was a span of 5 bases. Here the CDR3 reads CASKQTNEKLFF. The CDR3 DNA reads as TGTGCCAGTAAACAGACTAATGAAAAACTGTTTTTT.

This clone was counted a single time. The CDR3 loop reads CASSHRVTATNEKLFF. The CDR3 DNA reads TGTGCCAGCAGCCACAGGGTAACTGCAACTAATGAAAAACTGTTTTTT. This chain uses TRBV7-8 with TRBJ1-4, with D tentatively TRBD1 (6 bases). CDR1 and CDR2 from the germline V gene are SGHVS and FQNEAQ. This CDR3 contains 16 residues. V dropped 5 bases and J dropped 0 bases, with 13 bases sitting between them.

The chain recombines TRBV16 with TRBJ1-2; 12 bases align to TRBD1. This CDR3 is built from 15 residues. V shed 5 bases, J shed 7 bases, and the junction held 8 bases outside the gene matches. Germline values: CDR1 KGHSY, CDR2 FQNENV. For the CDR3, the DNA is TGTGCCAGCAGCACACCGGGACAGGGGGCGGTTGGCTACACCTTC. Protein: CASSTPGQGAVGYTF. Supplemented by reference TRBV16 and TRBJ1-2, the full variable domain reads GEEVAQTPKHLVRGEGQKAKLYCAPIKGHSYVFWYQQVLKNEFKFLISFQNENVFDETGMPKERFSAKCLPNSPCSLEIQATKLEDSAVYFCASSTPGQGAVGYTFGSGTRLTVV.

V gene TRBV28 combines with J gene TRBJ2-1, with 11 bases aligning to TRBD2. This CDR3 comprises 17 residues. V dropped 5 bases and J dropped 8; count of bases not matched to a gene: 14. The V gene's germline CDR1 is MDHEN and CDR2 SYDVKM. CDR3 amino acids: CASSRPSSGRTKHEQFF. CDR3 coding DNA: TGTGCCAGCAGTCGGCCGTCTAGCGGGAGGACGAAGCATGAGCAGTTCTTC. The whole variable domain, remainder taken from reference TRBV28 and TRBJ2-1, is DVKVTQSSRYLVKRTGEKVFLECVQDMDHENMFWYRQDPGLGLRLIYFSYDVKMKEKGDIPEGYSVSREKKERFSLILESASTNQTSMYLCASSRPSSGRTKHEQFFGPGTRLTVL.

The chain recombines TRBV5-6 with TRBJ1-6; weak D call: TRBD1 (6 bases). CDR3 length: 17 amino acids. V gave up 0 bases and J gave up 0 bases, with 10 bases separating them. CDR1 is SGHDT and CDR2 is YYEEEE in the germline V gene. The CDR3: CASSLGTANSYNSPLHF. CDR3 nucleotides: TGTGCCAGCAGCTTGGGGACAGCGAACTCCTATAATTCACCCCTCCACTTT. Full variable domain (rest looked up from reference TRBV5-6 and TRBJ1-6): DAGVTQSPTHLIKTRGQQVTLRCSPKSGHDTVSWYQQALGQGPQFIFQYYEEEERQRGNFPDRFSGHQFPNYSSELNVNALLLGDSALYLCASSLGTANSYNSPLHFGNGTRLTVT.

The gene calls are TRBV19 and TRBJ2-5; D not resolved. CDR1 is LNHDA, CDR2 SQIVND, per germline (reference sequence). This CDR3 is built from 13 residues. Trimming stripped 3 bases from V and 2 bases from J, with 7 bases between. CDR3 residues: CASSMAQQETQYF. Written as DNA, the CDR3 is TGTGCCAGTAGTATGGCCCAGCAAGAGACCCAGTACTTC.

This sequence joins TRBV7-8 and TRBJ2-1; 8 bases line up with TRBD2. Germline V gene data show CDR1 as SGHVS and CDR2 as FQNEAQ. The J segment lost 4 bases and the V segment lost 1 base, leaving 6 bases of the junction unmatched. The CDR3 loop spans 16 amino acids. CDR3 bases: TGTGCCAGCAGCTTAGGGGTTAGCGGGATTTACAATGAGCAGTTCTTC. Amino acid sequence: CASSLGVSGIYNEQFF. The complete variable domain, with remaining parts taken from reference TRBV7-8 and TRBJ2-1, reads GAGVSQSPRYKVAKRGQDVALRCDPISGHVSLFWYQQALGQGPEFLTYFQNEAQLDKSGLPSDRFFAERPEGSVSTLKIQRTQQEDSAVYLCASSLGVSGIYNEQFFGPGTRLTVL.

V and J are TRBV7-9 and TRBJ2-2, with TRBD2 matching over 13 bases. After removal of 4 bases from V and 6 bases from J, the junction contained 5 bases not matched to a gene. In germline, CDR1 is SEHNR, CDR2 FQNEAQ (reference sequence). This CDR3 contains 16 residues. The CDR3 region has the DNA TGTGCCAGCAGCTCAGGGACTAGCGGGACTCCCGGGGAGCTGTTTTTT. Its protein product is CASSSGTSGTPGELFF.

The sample holds one count of this clone. The chain recombines TRBV12-5 with TRBJ2-1; TRBD2 aligns across 9 bases. The CDR3 length is 15 residues. Germline V CDR1 and CDR2: LGHNT, FRNRAP. The CDR3, as DNA: TGTGCCACATCGCTTAATAGCGGGGGTTACAATGAGCAGTTCTTC. This translates into CATSLNSGGYNEQFF.

This sequence joins TRBV24-1 and TRBJ2-5; the D gene is possibly TRBD2 (5 bases). V was clipped by 0 bases and J by 1 base, with 8 bases between them. Germline values: CDR1 KGHDR, CDR2 SFDVKD. The CDR3 consists of 15 residues. CDR3 residues: CATSDLRGTQETQYF. CDR3 DNA sequence: TGTGCCACCAGTGATTTGCGGGGTACCCAAGAGACCCAGTACTTC.

This clone has more than one count but fewer than ten. The V call is TRBV19, the J call TRBJ1-5; 7 bases are shared with TRBD1. Germline V gives CDR1 LNHDA, CDR2 SQIVND (reference sequence). The CDR3 length is 18 residues. V lost 7 bases and J lost 9; bases outside the gene matches: 24. CDR3 coding DNA: TGTGCCAGTACCTCACAAATAGGGGGCAGGGGGAAAAGTAGGCCCCAGCATTTT. It encodes CASTSQIGGRGKSRPQHF.

The chain carries TRBV10-3 and TRBJ2-6, with a weak D call TRBD2 (5 bases). The V and J ends lost 10 bases and 4 bases respectively, with 17 bases between them. Germline V gene lookup returns CDR1 ENHRY and CDR2 SYGVKD. The CDR3 loop spans 15 amino acids. CDR3 sequence reads: CATGSSSSGANVLTF. The CDR3 DNA is TGTGCCACTGGGAGCAGTTCGTCAGGGGCCAACGTCCTGACTTTC.

The V gene is TRBV6-2 or TRBV6-3, the J gene TRBJ1-2; 7 nucleotides line up with TRBD1. V lost 4 bases and J lost 2; bases outside the gene matches: 4. The CDR3 contains 14 residues. CDR1 MNHEY and CDR2 SVGEGT come from the germline V gene. CDR3 sequence: CASSWDSRNYGYTF. The CDR3 bases are TGTGCCAGCAGTTGGGACAGTCGGAACTATGGCTACACCTTC.

This rearrangement joins TRBV5-1 to TRBJ1-4; D remains unclear. CDR1 and CDR2 (germline): SGHRS, YFSETQ. The CDR3 runs to 16 residues. V was clipped by 4 bases and J by 0 bases, with 13 bases between them. The CDR3: CASSRRVVATNEKLFF. In DNA, the CDR3 is TGCGCCAGCAGCCGACGGGTCGTTGCAACTAATGAAAAACTGTTTTTT.